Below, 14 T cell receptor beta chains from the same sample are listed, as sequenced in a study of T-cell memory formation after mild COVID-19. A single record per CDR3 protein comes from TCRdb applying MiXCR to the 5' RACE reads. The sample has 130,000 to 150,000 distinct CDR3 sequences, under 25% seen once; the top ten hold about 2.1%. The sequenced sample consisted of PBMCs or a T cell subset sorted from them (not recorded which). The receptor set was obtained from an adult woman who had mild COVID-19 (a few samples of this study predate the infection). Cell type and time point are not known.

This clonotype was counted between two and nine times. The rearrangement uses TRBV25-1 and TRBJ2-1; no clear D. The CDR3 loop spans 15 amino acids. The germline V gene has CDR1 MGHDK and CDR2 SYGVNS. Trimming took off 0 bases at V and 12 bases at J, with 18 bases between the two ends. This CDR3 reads CASSEYSPAKMGQFF. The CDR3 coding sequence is TGTGCCAGCAGTGAATATTCTCCCGCCAAGATGGGGCAGTTCTTC.

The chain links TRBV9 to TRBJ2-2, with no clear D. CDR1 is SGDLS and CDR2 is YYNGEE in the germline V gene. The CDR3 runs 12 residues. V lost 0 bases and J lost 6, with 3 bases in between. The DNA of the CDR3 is TGTGCCAGCAGCGTAGAGCCCGGGGAGCTGTTTTTT. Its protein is CASSVEPGELFF. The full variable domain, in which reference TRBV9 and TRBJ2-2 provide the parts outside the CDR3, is DSGVTQTPKHLITATGQRVTLRCSPRSGDLSVYWYQQSLDQGLQFLIQYYNGEERAKGNILERFSAQQFPDLHSELNLSSLELGDSALYFCASSVEPGELFFGEGSRLTVL.

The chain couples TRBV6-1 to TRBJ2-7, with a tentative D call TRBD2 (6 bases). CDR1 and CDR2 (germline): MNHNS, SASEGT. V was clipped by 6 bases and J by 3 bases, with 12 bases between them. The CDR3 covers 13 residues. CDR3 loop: CASRAQTSYEQYF. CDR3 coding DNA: TGTGCCAGCAGGGCCCAGACTAGCTACGAGCAGTACTTC.

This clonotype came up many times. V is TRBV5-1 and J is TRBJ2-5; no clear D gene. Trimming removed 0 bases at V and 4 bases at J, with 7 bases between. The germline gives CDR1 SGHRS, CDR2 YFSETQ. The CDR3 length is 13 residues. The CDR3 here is CASSLDVAETQYF. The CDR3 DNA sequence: TGCGCCAGCAGCTTGGATGTTGCAGAGACCCAGTACTTC.

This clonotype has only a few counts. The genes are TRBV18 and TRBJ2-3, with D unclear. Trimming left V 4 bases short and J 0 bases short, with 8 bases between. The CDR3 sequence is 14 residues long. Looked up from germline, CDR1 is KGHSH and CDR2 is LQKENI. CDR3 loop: CASSRSLSTDTQYF. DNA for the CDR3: TGTGCCAGCTCACGCAGTTTAAGCACAGATACGCAGTATTTT.

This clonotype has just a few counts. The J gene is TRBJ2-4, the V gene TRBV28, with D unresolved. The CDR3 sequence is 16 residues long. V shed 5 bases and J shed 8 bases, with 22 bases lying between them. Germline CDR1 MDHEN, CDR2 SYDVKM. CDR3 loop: CASSTPDGLSEDIQYF. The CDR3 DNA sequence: TGTGCCAGCAGTACCCCAGACGGTCTGAGTGAAGACATTCAGTACTTC.

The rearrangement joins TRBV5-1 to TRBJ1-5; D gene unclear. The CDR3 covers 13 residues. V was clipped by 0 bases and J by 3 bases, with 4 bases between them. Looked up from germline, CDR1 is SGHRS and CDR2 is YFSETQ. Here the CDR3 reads CASSLVPNQPQHF. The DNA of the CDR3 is TGCGCCAGCAGCTTGGTCCCCAATCAGCCCCAGCATTTT.

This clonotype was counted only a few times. The CDR3 region is CASSPAGGGAGYEQFF. The CDR3 DNA reads TGTGCCAGCAGCCCAGCTGGCGGGGGGGCCGGGTATGAGCAGTTCTTC. The rearrangement joins TRBV7-3 to TRBJ2-1; 9 positions agree with TRBD2. The V segment lost 5 bases and the J segment 8 bases; nucleotides outside the gene matches: 13. Germline assignment: CDR1 SGHTA and CDR2 FQGTGA. The CDR3 has 16 residues. The full variable domain, its missing parts supplied by reference TRBV7-3 and TRBJ2-1, is GAGVSQTPSNKVTEKGKYVELRCDPISGHTALYWYRQSLGQGPEFLIYFQGTGAADDSGLPNDRFFAVRPEGSVSTLKIQRTERGDSAVYLCASSPAGGGAGYEQFFGPGTRLTVL.

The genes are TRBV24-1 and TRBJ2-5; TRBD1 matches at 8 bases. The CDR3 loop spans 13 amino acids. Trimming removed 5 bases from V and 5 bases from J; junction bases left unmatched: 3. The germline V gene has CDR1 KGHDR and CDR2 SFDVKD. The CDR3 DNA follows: TGTGCCACCAGTGTCACAGGGGGGGAGACCCAGTACTTC. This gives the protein CATSVTGGETQYF.

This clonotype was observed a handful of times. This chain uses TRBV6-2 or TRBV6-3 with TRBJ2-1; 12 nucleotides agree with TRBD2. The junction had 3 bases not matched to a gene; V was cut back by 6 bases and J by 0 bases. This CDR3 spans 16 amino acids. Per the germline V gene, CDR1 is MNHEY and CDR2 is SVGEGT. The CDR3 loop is CASRKLAGGSYNEQFF. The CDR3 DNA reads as TGTGCCAGCAGAAAACTAGCGGGAGGCTCCTACAATGAGCAGTTCTTC.

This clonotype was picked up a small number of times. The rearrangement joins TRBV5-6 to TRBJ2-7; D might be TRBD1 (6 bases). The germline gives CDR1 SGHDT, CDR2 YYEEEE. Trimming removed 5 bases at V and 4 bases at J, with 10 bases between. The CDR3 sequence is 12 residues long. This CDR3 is CASSYQGYEQYF. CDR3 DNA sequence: TGTGCCAGCAGTTACCAGGGGTACGAGCAGTACTTC.

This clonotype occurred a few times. CDR3 region: CASMKGTRPEAFF. The CDR3 coding sequence is TGTGCCAGCATGAAGGGTACACGACCTGAAGCTTTCTTT. The chain recombines TRBV7-2 with TRBJ1-1; D unclear. V was pared by 7 bases and J by 6 bases, with 15 bases between. The CDR3 length is 13 residues. The germline V gene has CDR1 SGHTA and CDR2 FQGNSA.

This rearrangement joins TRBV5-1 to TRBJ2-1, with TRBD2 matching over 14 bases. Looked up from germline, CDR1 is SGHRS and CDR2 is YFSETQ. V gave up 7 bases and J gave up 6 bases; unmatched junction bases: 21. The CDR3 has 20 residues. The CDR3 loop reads CASWSLGTSGRTWFGNEQFF. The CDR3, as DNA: TGCGCCAGCTGGTCACTTGGGACTAGCGGGAGAACCTGGTTCGGCAATGAGCAGTTCTTC.

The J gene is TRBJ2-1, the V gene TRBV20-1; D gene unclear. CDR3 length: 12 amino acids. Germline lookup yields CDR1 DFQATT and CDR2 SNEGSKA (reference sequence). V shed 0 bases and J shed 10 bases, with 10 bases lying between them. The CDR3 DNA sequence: TGCAGTGCTAGAGATCCGGTGCGCGAGCAGTTCTTC. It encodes CSARDPVREQFF.